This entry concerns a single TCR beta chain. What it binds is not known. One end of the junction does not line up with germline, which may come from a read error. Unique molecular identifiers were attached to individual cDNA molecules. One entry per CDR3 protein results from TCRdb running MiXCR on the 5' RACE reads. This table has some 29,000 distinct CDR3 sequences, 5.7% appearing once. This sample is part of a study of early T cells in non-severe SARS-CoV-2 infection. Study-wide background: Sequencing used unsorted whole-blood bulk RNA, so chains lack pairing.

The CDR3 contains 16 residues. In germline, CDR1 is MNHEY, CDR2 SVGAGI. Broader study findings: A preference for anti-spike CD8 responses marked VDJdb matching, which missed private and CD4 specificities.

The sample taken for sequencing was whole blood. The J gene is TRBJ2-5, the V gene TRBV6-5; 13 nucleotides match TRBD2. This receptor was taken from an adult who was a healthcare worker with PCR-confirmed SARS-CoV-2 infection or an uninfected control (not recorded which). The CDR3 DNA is TGTGTCAGCAGTTACCCCGGACTAGCGGGGGAGGTGACCCAGTACTTC. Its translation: CVSSYPGLAGEVTQYF.